The 22 T cell receptor beta chains in this list originate from one sample, sequenced in a study of CD8 T cells in ankylosing spondylitis. TCRdb processed the 5' RACE reads anew with MiXCR; each CDR3 protein has one entry. The table records 350,000 or so distinct CDR3 sequences, roughly 12% of them present only once. Sequenced: blood, either unsorted or a sorted T cell fraction (not recorded which). These TCRs come from a female donor with ankylosing spondylitis or in good health (not recorded which).

This clonotype has at least ten counts. V and J are TRBV28 and TRBJ1-2; D call uncertain. The ends were cut back, 3 bases at V and 4 bases at J, with 3 bases in the middle. The length of the CDR3 is 11 residues. CDR1 and CDR2 (germline): MDHEN, SYDVKM. The CDR3 sequence is CASSFPYGYTF. The CDR3, as DNA: TGTGCCAGCAGTTTCCCCTATGGCTACACCTTC.

The chain has TRBV5-8 and TRBJ2-3; D may be TRBD2 (6 bases). The V gene's germline CDR1 is SGHTS and CDR2 YDEGEE. This CDR3 has 17 residues. V was cut by 0 bases and J by 3 bases, with 17 bases left in between. CDR3 DNA sequence: TGTGCCAGCAGCTTGGTATTTGGCCAGGGAGGAACAGATACGCAGTATTTT. Its protein product is CASSLVFGQGGTDTQYF.

This chain joins TRBV2 and TRBJ2-1; 7 bases are shared with TRBD2. This CDR3 spans 18 amino acids. The germline V gene encodes CDR1 SNHLY and CDR2 FYNNEI. DNA of the CDR3: TGTACCTGCAGTTTAGCGCTCGGGGGGTTCAGGTCCCTCGGTGAGCAGTTCTTC. It is translated as CTCSLALGGFRSLGEQFF.

As to this clonotype: This CDR3 is missing its conserved last phenylalanine or tryptophan, likely due to a read error. V gene TRBV29-1 combines with J gene TRBJ2-1; possible D gene TRBD2, 5 bases. Germline V CDR1 and CDR2: SQVTM, ANQGSEA. The CDR3 runs 12 residues. The ends were cut back, 3 bases at V and 11 bases at J, with 14 bases in the middle. CDR3 residues: CSVEVGPTKQFS. In nucleotides, the CDR3 is TGCAGCGTTGAGGTAGGACCGACTAAGCAGTTCTCC.

Ten or more counts support this clonotype. This chain uses TRBV6-5 with TRBJ2-3; D gene ambiguous. CDR1 and CDR2 (germline): MNHEY, SVGAGI. CDR3 length equals 12 residues. With 6 bases removed from V and 5 bases from J, the gap between germline ends came to 9 bases. As DNA, the CDR3 is TGTGCCAGCAGCCCGAGCGAAGATACGCAGTATTTT. It yields the protein CASSPSEDTQYF.

This clonotype has a count of ten or more. J is TRBJ2-7 and V is TRBV20-1; 7 nucleotides align to TRBD1. The germline V gene encodes CDR1 DFQATT and CDR2 SNEGSKA (reference sequence). The CDR3 consists of 13 residues. With 5 bases clipped from V and 0 bases from J, the junction kept 4 bases outside the gene matches. The CDR3 reads CSALQGYSYEQYF. CDR3 DNA: TGCAGTGCTCTACAGGGGTACTCCTACGAGCAGTACTTC.

This clonotype was counted between two and nine times. The genes are TRBV4-3 and TRBJ2-3; maybe TRBD2 (5 bases). Germline CDR1 is LGHNA and CDR2 is YSLEER. This CDR3 is built from 15 residues. V was shortened by 0 bases and J by 1 base, with 8 bases between the two germline ends. CDR3 loop: CASSQDGRGTDTQYF. CDR3 sequence (DNA): TGCGCCAGCAGCCAAGATGGGCGGGGCACAGATACGCAGTATTTT.

There are a few counts of this clonotype. The V call is TRBV20-1, the J call TRBJ2-1; no firm D call. The CDR3 covers 15 residues. The germline CDR1 and CDR2 sequences are DFQATT and SNEGSKA (reference sequence). V lost 6 bases, J lost 2 bases, and 17 bases lay in between. Here the CDR3 reads CSAQDLLHPYNEQFF. The CDR3 DNA is TGCAGTGCGCAGGACCTACTCCACCCCTACAATGAGCAGTTCTTC.

The table lists this clonotype with many counts. This chain links TRBV28 with TRBJ2-2; possibly TRBD1 or TRBD2 for D (7 bases each). V lost 6 bases and J 7 bases, leaving 18 bases between the germline ends. The germline V gene has CDR1 MDHEN and CDR2 SYDVKM. The CDR3 loop spans 15 amino acids. For the CDR3, the DNA is TGTGCCAGCAGCAGGGGGGGGCTACCAGGCGGGGAGCTGTTTTTT. Translation: CASSRGGLPGGELFF.

This clonotype was counted at least ten times. V is TRBV12-3 or TRBV12-4 and J is TRBJ2-1, with 7 nucleotides matching TRBD1. With 3 bases clipped from V and 10 bases from J, the junction kept 9 bases outside the gene matches. CDR3 length: 14 residues. CDR3 amino acids: CASSLGRGIREQFF. CDR3 DNA: TGTGCCAGCAGTTTGGGCAGGGGGATTAGGGAGCAGTTCTTC.

This clonotype occurred many times. The chain joins TRBV20-1 to TRBJ1-2; a possible D gene is TRBD1 (6 bases). Trimming stripped 5 bases from V and 8 bases from J, with 12 bases between. CDR1 DFQATT and CDR2 SNEGSKA come from the germline V gene (reference sequence). CDR3 length: 11 residues. The CDR3 DNA sequence: TGCAGTGCTGTACACAGGGAAGGCTACACCTTC. This codes for CSAVHREGYTF.

The chain uses TRBV27 and TRBJ2-5; D possibly corresponds to TRBD1 (6 bases). V lost 8 bases and J lost 4, with 17 bases in between. From germline, CDR1 is MNHEY and CDR2 SMNVEV (reference sequence). This CDR3 is 14 amino acids long. CDR3 in DNA: TGTGCCAGCGGGGGCAGGGGTATACGAGAGACCCAGTACTTC. It specifies CASGGRGIRETQYF.

This clonotype occurred a few times. The genes are TRBV3-1 and TRBJ2-7; 7 nucleotides align to TRBD2. The J segment lost 0 bases and the V segment lost 4 bases, leaving 6 bases of the junction unmatched. Germline CDR1 LGHDT, CDR2 YNNKEL (reference sequence). CDR3 length: 15 amino acids. The CDR3 reads CASSPAGPSSYEQYF. CDR3 DNA sequence: TGTGCCAGCAGCCCAGCGGGGCCTAGCTCCTACGAGCAGTACTTC.

In its sample, this clonotype was seen a few times. The chain combines TRBV6-5 with TRBJ1-2, with TRBD1 matching 7 bases. V gave up 4 bases and J gave up 2 bases; unmatched junction bases: 7. The CDR3 totals 15 residues. Germline CDR1 reads MNHEY; CDR2 reads SVGAGI. DNA of the CDR3: TGTGCCAGCAGTTCTGGACCGGGACAGAACTATGGCTACACCTTC. Translation gives CASSSGPGQNYGYTF.

This clonotype appeared many times. The chain employs TRBV20-1 and TRBJ2-1, with 11 bases identical to TRBD2. Unmatched junction bases numbered 3, after V lost 6 bases and J lost 5 bases. Germline V gene lookup returns CDR1 DFQATT and CDR2 SNEGSKA (reference sequence). The CDR3 extends over 13 amino acids. CDR3 coding DNA: TGCAGTGCATCGACTAGCGGGGACAATGAGCAGTTCTTC. It is translated as CSASTSGDNEQFF.

The CDR3 DNA reads as TGTGCCAGCAGCCCTAGACTAGCGGGAGGCGGTGAGCAGTTCTTC. This translates into CASSPRLAGGGEQFF. The chain links TRBV14 to TRBJ2-1, with 13 bases identical to TRBD2. The CDR3 spans 15 residues. Germline lookup yields CDR1 SGHDN and CDR2 FVKESK. The junction had 6 bases not matched to a gene; V was cut back by 4 bases and J by 9 bases.

This clonotype was recorded many times. J is TRBJ2-5 and V is TRBV6-1; D might be TRBD1 or TRBD2, each matching 5 bases. CDR1 and CDR2 from the germline V gene are MNHNS and SASEGT. Trimming took 8 bases from V and 1 from J, leaving 17 bases between them. The CDR3 consists of 15 residues. The CDR3 nucleotides read TGTGCCAGCGGTATGTGGGAGCAGGGCCAAGAGACCCAGTACTTC. Protein: CASGMWEQGQETQYF.

This clonotype was counted many times. This chain connects TRBV12-3 or TRBV12-4 to TRBJ2-5; perhaps TRBD1 as D (5 bases). The length of the CDR3 is 14 residues. V was cut by 3 bases and J by 1 base, with 9 bases left in between. The CDR3 spells CASSFDTGQETQYF. The CDR3 coding sequence is TGTGCCAGCAGTTTCGATACAGGCCAAGAGACCCAGTACTTC.

V usage is TRBV7-9 and J usage is TRBJ2-1, with D maybe TRBD2 (5 bases). V lost 1 base to trimming and J lost 3 bases, with 10 bases between them. The CDR3 is 15 residues long. Germline loops: CDR1 SEHNR, CDR2 FQNEAQ (reference sequence). The CDR3 region is CASSLGRGFYNEQFF. CDR3 sequence (DNA): TGTGCCAGCAGCTTAGGTCGGGGTTTCTACAATGAGCAGTTCTTC.

This clonotype was observed at least ten times. This sequence joins TRBV4-2 and TRBJ1-1; 12 nucleotides line up with TRBD1. CDR3 length equals 16 residues. The junction had 3 bases not matched to a gene; V was cut back by 2 bases and J by 2 bases. Germline V gives CDR1 LGHNA, CDR2 YNFKEQ. The CDR3 coding sequence is TGTGCCAGCAGCCAACTGGGACAGGGGGCCAACACTGAAGCTTTCTTT. It codes for CASSQLGQGANTEAFF.

This clonotype came up many times. The gene calls are TRBV28 and TRBJ2-7, with D possibly being TRBD1 (6 bases). V gave up 3 bases and J gave up 3 bases, with 9 bases separating them. CDR1 and CDR2 (germline): MDHEN, SYDVKM. There are 13 residues in the CDR3. The DNA of the CDR3 is TGTGCCAGCAGTTTGATAGGGGGCTACGAGCAGTACTTC. Translation gives CASSLIGGYEQYF.

This clonotype was observed many times. This chain links TRBV24-1 with TRBJ2-2, with D unclear. Germline assignment: CDR1 KGHDR and CDR2 SFDVKD. The ends were cut back, 1 base at V and 5 bases at J, with 13 bases in the middle. This CDR3 spans 16 amino acids. CDR3 DNA sequence: TGTGCCACCAGTGATTTCCTTTCCGGCAATACCGGGGAGCTGTTTTTT. This translates into CATSDFLSGNTGELFF.